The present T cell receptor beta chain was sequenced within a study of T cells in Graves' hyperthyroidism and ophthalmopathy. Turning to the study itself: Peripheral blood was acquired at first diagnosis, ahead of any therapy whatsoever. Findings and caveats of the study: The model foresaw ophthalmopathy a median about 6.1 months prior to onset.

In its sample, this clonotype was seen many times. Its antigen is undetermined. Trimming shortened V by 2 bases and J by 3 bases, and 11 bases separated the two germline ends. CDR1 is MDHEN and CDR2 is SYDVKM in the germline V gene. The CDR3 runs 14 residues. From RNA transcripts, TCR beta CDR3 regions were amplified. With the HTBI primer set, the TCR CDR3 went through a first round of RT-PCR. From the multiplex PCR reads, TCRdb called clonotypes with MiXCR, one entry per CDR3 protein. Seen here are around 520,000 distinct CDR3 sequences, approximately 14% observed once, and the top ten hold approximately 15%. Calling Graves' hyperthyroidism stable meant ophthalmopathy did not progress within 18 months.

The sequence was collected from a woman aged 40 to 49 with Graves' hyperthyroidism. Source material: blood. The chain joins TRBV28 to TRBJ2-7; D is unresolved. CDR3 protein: CASSLGRINYEQYF. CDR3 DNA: TGTGCCAGCAGTTTAGGGCGGATAAACTACGAGCAGTACTTC.